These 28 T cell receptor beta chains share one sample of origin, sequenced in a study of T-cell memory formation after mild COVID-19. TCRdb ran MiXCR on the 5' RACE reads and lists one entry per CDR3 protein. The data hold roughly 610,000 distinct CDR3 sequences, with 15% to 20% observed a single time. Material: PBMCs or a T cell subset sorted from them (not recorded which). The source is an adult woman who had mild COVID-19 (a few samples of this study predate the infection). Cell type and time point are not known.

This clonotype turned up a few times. CDR3 in amino acids: CASSFSPGHTSTGELFF. CDR3 coding DNA: TGTGCCAGCAGCTTTTCCCCGGGACACACTTCCACCGGGGAGCTGTTTTTT. The rearrangement uses TRBV7-6 and TRBJ2-2, with D maybe TRBD1 (6 bases). CDR3 size: 17 residues. CDR1 and CDR2 (germline): SGHVS, FNYEAQ. V dropped 3 bases and J dropped 4 bases, with 18 bases sitting between them.

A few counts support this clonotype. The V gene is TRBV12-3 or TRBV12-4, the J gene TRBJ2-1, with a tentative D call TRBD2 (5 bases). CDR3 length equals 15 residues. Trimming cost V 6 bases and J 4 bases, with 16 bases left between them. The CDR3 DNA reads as TGTGCCAGCAGACGGTGGGCGGGTCAATACAATGAGCAGTTCTTC. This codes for CASRRWAGQYNEQFF.

The CDR3 coding sequence is TGCAGCGTTGGGCACAGGTCTAGTGGCTACACCTTC. It yields the protein CSVGHRSSGYTF. The chain recombines TRBV29-1 with TRBJ1-2, with a weak D call TRBD1 (5 bases). This CDR3 has 12 amino acids. Between the trimmed V and J ends, which lost 4 bases and 7 bases, there was a span of 13 bases. Germline loops: CDR1 SQVTM, CDR2 ANQGSEA.

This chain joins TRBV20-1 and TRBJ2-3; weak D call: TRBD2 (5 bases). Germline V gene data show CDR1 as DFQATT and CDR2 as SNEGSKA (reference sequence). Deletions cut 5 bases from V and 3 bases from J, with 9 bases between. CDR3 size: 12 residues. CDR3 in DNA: TGCAGTGCTGTTGGGAGAACAGATACGCAGTATTTT. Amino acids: CSAVGRTDTQYF.

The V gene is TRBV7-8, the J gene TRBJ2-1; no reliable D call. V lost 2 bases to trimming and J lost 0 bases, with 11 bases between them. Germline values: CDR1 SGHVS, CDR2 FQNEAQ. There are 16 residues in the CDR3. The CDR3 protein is CASSLLPASSYNEQFF. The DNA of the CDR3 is TGTGCCAGCAGCTTATTGCCCGCGAGCTCCTACAATGAGCAGTTCTTC.

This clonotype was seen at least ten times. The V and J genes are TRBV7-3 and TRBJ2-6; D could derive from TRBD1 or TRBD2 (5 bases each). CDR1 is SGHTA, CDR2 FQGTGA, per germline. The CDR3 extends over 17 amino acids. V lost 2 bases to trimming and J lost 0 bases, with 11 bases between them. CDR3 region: CASSLEGPSSGANVLTF. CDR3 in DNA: TGTGCCAGCAGCTTAGAGGGGCCCAGCTCTGGGGCCAACGTCCTGACTTTC.

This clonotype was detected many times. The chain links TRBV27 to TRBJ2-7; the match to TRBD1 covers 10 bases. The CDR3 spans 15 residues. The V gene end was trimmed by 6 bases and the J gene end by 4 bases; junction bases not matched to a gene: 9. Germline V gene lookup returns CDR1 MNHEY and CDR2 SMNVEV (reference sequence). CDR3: CASSPRQGARYEQYF. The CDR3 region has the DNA TGTGCCAGCAGCCCCCGACAGGGGGCGAGGTACGAGCAGTACTTC.

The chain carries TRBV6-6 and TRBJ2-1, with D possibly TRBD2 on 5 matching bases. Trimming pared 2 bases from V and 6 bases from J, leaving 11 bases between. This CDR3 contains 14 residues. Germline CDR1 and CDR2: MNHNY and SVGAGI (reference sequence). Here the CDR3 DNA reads TGTGCCAGCAGTTACGTCGGGATGGGCAATGAGCAGTTCTTC. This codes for CASSYVGMGNEQFF.

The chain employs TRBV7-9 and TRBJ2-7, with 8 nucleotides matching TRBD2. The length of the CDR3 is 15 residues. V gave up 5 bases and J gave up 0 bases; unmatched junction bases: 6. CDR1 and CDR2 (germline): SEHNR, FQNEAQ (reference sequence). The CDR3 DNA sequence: TGTGCCAGCAGCACTACTAGCGGTCTCTCCTACGAGCAGTACTTC. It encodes CASSTTSGLSYEQYF. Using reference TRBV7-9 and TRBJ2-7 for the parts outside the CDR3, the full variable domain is DTGVSQNPRHKITKRGQNVTFRCDPISEHNRLYWYRQTLGQGPEFLTYFQNEAQLEKSRLLSDRFSAERPKGSFSTLEIQRTEQGDSAMYLCASSTTSGLSYEQYFGPGTRLTVT.

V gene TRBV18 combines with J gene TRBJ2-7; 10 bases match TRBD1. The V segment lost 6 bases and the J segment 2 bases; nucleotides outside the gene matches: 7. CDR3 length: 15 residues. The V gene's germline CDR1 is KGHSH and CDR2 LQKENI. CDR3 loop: CASSLGQGGAYEQYF. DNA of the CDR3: TGTGCCAGCTCCCTCGGACAGGGGGGAGCCTACGAGCAGTACTTC.

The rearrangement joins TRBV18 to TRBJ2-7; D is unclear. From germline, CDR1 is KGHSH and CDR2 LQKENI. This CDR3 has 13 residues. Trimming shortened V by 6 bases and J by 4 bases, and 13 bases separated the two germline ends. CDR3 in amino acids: CASSKGATYEQYF. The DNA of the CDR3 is TGTGCCAGCTCCAAAGGAGCTACATACGAGCAGTACTTC.

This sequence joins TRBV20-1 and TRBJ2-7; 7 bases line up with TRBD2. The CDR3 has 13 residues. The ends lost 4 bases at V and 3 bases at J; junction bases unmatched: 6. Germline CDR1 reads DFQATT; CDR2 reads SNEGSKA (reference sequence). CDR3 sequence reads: CSATSGGDYEQYF. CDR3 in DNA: TGCAGTGCTACCTCGGGAGGCGACTACGAGCAGTACTTC.

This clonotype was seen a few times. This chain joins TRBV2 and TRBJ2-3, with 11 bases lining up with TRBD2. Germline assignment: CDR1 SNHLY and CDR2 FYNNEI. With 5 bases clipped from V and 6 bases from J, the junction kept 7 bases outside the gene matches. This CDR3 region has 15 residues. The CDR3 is CASSLAGGPMDTQYF. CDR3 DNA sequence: TGTGCCAGCAGTTTAGCGGGGGGGCCCATGGATACGCAGTATTTT.

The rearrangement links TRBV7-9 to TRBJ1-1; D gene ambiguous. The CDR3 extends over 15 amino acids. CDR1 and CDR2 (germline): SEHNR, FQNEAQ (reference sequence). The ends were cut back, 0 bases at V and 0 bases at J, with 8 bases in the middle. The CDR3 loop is CASSLANGLNTEAFF. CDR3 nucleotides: TGTGCCAGCAGCTTAGCGAACGGACTGAACACTGAAGCTTTCTTT.

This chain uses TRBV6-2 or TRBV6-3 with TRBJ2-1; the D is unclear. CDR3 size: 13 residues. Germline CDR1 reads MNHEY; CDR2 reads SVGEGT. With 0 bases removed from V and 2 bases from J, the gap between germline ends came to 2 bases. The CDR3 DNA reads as TGTGCCAGCAGTTACTCAGCCTACAATGAGCAGTTCTTC. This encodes CASSYSAYNEQFF.

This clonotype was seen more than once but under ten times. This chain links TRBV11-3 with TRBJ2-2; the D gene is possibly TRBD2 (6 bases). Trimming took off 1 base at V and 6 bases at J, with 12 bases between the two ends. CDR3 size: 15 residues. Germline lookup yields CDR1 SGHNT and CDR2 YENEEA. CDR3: CASSLARTTAGELFF. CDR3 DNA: TGTGCCAGCAGCTTAGCTCGGACTACGGCCGGGGAGCTGTTTTTT.

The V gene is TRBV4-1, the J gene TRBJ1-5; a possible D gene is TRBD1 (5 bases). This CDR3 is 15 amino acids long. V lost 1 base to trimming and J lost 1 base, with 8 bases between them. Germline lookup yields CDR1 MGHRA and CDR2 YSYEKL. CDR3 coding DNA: TGCGCCAGCAGCCAAGCGGACACAAGCAATCAGCCCCAGCATTTT. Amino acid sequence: CASSQADTSNQPQHF.

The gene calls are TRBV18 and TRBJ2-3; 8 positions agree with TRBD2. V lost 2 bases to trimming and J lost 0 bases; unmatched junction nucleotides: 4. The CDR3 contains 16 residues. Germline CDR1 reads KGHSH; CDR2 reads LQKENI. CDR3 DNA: TGTGCCAGCTCACCAGGAGGCGGGGGGAGCACAGATACGCAGTATTTT. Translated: CASSPGGGGSTDTQYF.

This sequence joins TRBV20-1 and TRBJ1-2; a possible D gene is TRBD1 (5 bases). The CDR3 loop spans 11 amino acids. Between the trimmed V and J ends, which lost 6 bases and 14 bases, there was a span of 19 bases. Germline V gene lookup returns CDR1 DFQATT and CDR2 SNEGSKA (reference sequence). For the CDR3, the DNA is TGCAGTGCCCCTTCCGGGACCTGGTATACCTTC. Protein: CSAPSGTWYTF.

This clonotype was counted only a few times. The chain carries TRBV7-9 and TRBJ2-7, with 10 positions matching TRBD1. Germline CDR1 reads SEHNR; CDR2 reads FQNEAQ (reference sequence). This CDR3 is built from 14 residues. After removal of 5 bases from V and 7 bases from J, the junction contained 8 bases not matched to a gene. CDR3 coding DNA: TGTGCCAGCAGCACCGGACAGGGGGTAGTTGAGCAGTACTTC. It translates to CASSTGQGVVEQYF.

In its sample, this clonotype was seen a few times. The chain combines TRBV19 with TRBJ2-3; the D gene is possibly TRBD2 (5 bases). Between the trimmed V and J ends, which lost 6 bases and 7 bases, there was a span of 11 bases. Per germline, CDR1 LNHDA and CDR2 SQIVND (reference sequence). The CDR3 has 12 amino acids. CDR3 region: CASRSGWHTQYF. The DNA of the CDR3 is TGTGCCAGTAGGTCGGGATGGCATACGCAGTATTTT.

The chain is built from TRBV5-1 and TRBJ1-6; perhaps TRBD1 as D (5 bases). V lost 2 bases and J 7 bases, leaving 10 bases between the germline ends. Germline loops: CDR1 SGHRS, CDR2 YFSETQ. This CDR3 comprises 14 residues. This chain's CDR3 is CASSFRDGNSPLHF. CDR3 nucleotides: TGCGCCAGCAGCTTCCGGGACGGAAATTCACCCCTCCACTTT.

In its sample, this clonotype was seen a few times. The CDR3 here is CASSPGTGKAGSSYNEQFF. The CDR3 DNA follows: TGTGCCAGCAGCCCCGGGACAGGGAAGGCGGGGAGCTCCTACAATGAGCAGTTCTTC. This chain links TRBV11-3 with TRBJ2-1, with 9 bases matching TRBD1. The germline gives CDR1 SGHNT, CDR2 YENEEA. Trimming cost V 5 bases and J 0 bases; bases outside gene matches: 14. There are 19 residues in the CDR3.

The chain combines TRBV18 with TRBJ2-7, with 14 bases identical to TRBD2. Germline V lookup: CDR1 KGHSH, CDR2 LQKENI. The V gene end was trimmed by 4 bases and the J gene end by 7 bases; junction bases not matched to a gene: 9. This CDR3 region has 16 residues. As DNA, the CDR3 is TGTGCCAGCTCACAAAAGACTAGCGGGAGGGCAAGTGAGCAGTACTTC. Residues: CASSQKTSGRASEQYF.

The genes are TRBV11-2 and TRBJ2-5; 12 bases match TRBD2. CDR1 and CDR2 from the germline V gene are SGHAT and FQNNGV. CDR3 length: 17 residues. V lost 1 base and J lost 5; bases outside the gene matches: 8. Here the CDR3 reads CASSLGRLAGVSETQYF. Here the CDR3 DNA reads TGTGCCAGCAGCTTAGGTCGACTAGCGGGAGTATCGGAGACCCAGTACTTC.

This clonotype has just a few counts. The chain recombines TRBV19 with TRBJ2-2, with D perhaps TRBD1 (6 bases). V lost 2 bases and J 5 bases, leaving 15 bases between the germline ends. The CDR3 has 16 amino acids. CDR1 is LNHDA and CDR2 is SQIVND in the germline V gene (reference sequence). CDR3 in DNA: TGTGCCAGTAGTATAAGGATGACAGGTGAAACCGGGGAGCTGTTTTTT. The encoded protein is CASSIRMTGETGELFF.

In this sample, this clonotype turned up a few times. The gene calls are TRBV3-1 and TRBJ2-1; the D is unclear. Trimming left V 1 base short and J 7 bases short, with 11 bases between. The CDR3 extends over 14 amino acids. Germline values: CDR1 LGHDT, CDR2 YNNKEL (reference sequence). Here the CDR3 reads CASSQGTVENEQFF. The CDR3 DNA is TGTGCCAGCAGCCAAGGGACCGTTGAGAATGAGCAGTTCTTC.

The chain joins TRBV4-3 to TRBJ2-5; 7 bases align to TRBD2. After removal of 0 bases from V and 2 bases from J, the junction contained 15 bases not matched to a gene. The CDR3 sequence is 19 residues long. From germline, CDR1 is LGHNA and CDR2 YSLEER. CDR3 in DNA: TGCGCCAGCAGCCAAGAAGTCGCGGCTAGCGGATATTTACAAGAGACCCAGTACTTC. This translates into CASSQEVAASGYLQETQYF.